The next 23 T cell receptor beta chains were all read from a single sample in a study of siplizumab effects on memory and regulatory T cells. The method was immunoSEQ multiplex PCR; TCRdb's version includes in-frame clones alone and lacks a portion of them. The table has over 65,000 clones, 85% to 95% seen once. The sequenced sample was CD8+ T cells sorted from blood. The receptors were gathered from a human donor in good health.

The rearrangement links TRBV28 to TRBJ2-7; D may correspond to TRBD1 or TRBD2 (6 bases each). V lost 3 bases and J 6 bases, leaving 12 bases between the germline ends. The length of the CDR3 is 13 residues. Germline V lookup: CDR1 MDHEN, CDR2 SYDVKM. CDR3 coding DNA: TGTGCCAGCAGTTTGGTACAGGGAGGCGAGCAGTACTTC. Amino acid sequence: CASSLVQGGEQYF.

J is TRBJ1-2 and V is TRBV27; 11 bases line up with TRBD1. J lost 6 bases, V lost 5 bases, and 5 bases had no gene match. The V gene's germline CDR1 is MNHEY and CDR2 SMNVEV (reference sequence). The CDR3 length is 14 residues. CDR3 sequence (DNA): TGTGCCAGCAGTCCCGGACAGGGGGCGGATGGCTACACCTTC. Translating gives CASSPGQGADGYTF.

The rearrangement links TRBV19 to TRBJ2-7; the D gene is possibly TRBD1 (6 bases). V was cut by 5 bases and J by 5 bases, with 13 bases left in between. Per germline, CDR1 LNHDA and CDR2 SQIVND (reference sequence). The CDR3 length is 13 residues. The CDR3 bases are TGTGCCAGTAGTGAACAGGGTCCCAACGAGCAGTACTTC. Protein product: CASSEQGPNEQYF.

This clone was recorded once. The genes are TRBV19 and TRBJ2-5, with D hard to call. Trimming left V 6 bases short and J 6 bases short, with 8 bases between. This CDR3 spans 11 amino acids. In germline, CDR1 is LNHDA, CDR2 SQIVND (reference sequence). CDR3 nucleotides: TGTGCCAGTAGGGATTTGAAGACCCAGTACTTC. It yields the protein CASRDLKTQYF.

The chain uses TRBV7-2 and TRBJ2-5; possibly TRBD1 for D (5 bases). CDR1 and CDR2 (germline): SGHTA, FQGNSA. The CDR3 runs to 14 residues. V lost 1 base to trimming and J lost 5 bases, with 11 bases between them. The CDR3 spells CASSLVAGWETQYF. The CDR3 DNA sequence: TGTGCCAGCAGCTTAGTCGCAGGGTGGGAGACCCAGTACTTC.

The rearrangement links TRBV5-6 to TRBJ2-7; D is unclear. With 0 bases removed from V and 1 base from J, the gap between germline ends came to 8 bases. CDR3 size: 14 residues. Germline lookup yields CDR1 SGHDT and CDR2 YYEEEE. The CDR3: CASSLVAGSYEQYF. The CDR3 DNA follows: TGTGCCAGCAGCTTGGTTGCAGGATCCTACGAGCAGTACTTC.

The V call is TRBV27, the J call TRBJ2-1; TRBD1 agrees at 9 bases. Losses at the gene ends were 5 bases for V and 8 bases for J; bases not matched to a gene: 4. This CDR3 contains 13 residues. CDR1 MNHEY and CDR2 SMNVEV come from the germline V gene (reference sequence). Here the CDR3 reads CASSTQGAYEQFF. CDR3 bases: TGTGCCAGCAGTACACAGGGGGCATATGAGCAGTTCTTC.

The chain has TRBV9 and TRBJ2-3, with D maybe TRBD2 (6 bases). Germline-derived CDR1 and CDR2 are SGDLS and YYNGEE. The CDR3 runs 15 residues. Trimming shortened V by 2 bases and J by 0 bases, and 10 bases separated the two germline ends. The CDR3 coding sequence is TGTGCCAGCAGCGTCGGGGGATCGAGCACAGATACGCAGTATTTT. This sequence encodes CASSVGGSSTDTQYF. The full variable domain, in which reference TRBV9 and TRBJ2-3 provide the parts outside the CDR3, is DSGVTQTPKHLITATGQRVTLRCSPRSGDLSVYWYQQSLDQGLQFLIQYYNGEERAKGNILERFSAQQFPDLHSELNLSSLELGDSALYFCASSVGGSSTDTQYFGPGTRLTVL.

The V gene is TRBV5-4, the J gene TRBJ2-3; D unclear. Germline assignment: CDR1 SGHNT and CDR2 YYREEE (reference sequence). V was trimmed by 2 bases and J by 4 bases, leaving 11 bases between them. The CDR3 is 14 amino acids. The CDR3 loop reads CASSFERSADTQYF. For the CDR3, the DNA is TGTGCCAGCAGCTTTGAACGTTCCGCAGATACGCAGTATTTT.

The rearrangement joins TRBV6-5 to TRBJ1-2, with a possible D match to TRBD1 (6 bases). This CDR3 is 14 amino acids long. Germline-derived CDR1 and CDR2 are MNHEY and SVGAGI. The V and J ends lost 0 bases and 3 bases respectively, with 8 bases between them. The CDR3 nucleotides are TGTGCCAGCAGTTACTCTCACAGGGACTATGGCTACACCTTC. Amino acid sequence: CASSYSHRDYGYTF.

This chain links TRBV6-6 with TRBJ1-5; D may be TRBD1 (5 bases). The CDR3 consists of 15 residues. Germline V lookup: CDR1 MNHNY, CDR2 SVGAGI (reference sequence). The V gene lost 2 bases and the J gene lost 1 base, with 9 bases spanning the gap. Here the CDR3 reads CASSYGTESNQPQHF. For the CDR3, the DNA is TGTGCCAGCAGTTACGGGACGGAGAGCAATCAGCCCCAGCATTTT.

The chain joins TRBV28 to TRBJ1-1, with D possibly TRBD1 on 5 matching bases. V lost 5 bases, J lost 4 bases, and 11 bases lay in between. Germline V gives CDR1 MDHEN, CDR2 SYDVKM. This CDR3 is built from 13 residues. This chain's CDR3 is CASSPGWVTEAFF. The CDR3 DNA reads as TGTGCCAGCAGTCCAGGGTGGGTCACTGAAGCTTTCTTT. Combining the CDR3 with reference TRBV28 and TRBJ1-1 gives the whole variable domain DVKVTQSSRYLVKRTGEKVFLECVQDMDHENMFWYRQDPGLGLRLIYFSYDVKMKEKGDIPEGYSVSREKKERFSLILESASTNQTSMYLCASSPGWVTEAFFGQGTRLTVV.

This sequence joins TRBV10-3 and TRBJ2-7; 9 nucleotides align to TRBD1. Germline V gene lookup returns CDR1 ENHRY and CDR2 SYGVKD. Trimming cost V 8 bases and J 1 base; bases outside gene matches: 9. CDR3 size: 15 residues. CDR3 nucleotides: TGTGCCATCCGGCTCGGGACAGGGATTTCCTACGAGCAGTACTTC. Translation: CAIRLGTGISYEQYF.

The V and J genes are TRBV29-1 and TRBJ1-3; no clear D gene. The V end was cut by 5 bases, the J end by 4 bases, with 6 bases between. Germline V gene lookup returns CDR1 SQVTM and CDR2 ANQGSEA. This CDR3 spans 11 amino acids. Here the CDR3 reads CSVPSGNTIYF. The CDR3 coding sequence is TGCAGCGTTCCTAGCGGAAACACCATATATTTT.

This clone is a singleton in its sample. The rearrangement joins TRBV6-1 to TRBJ1-5; D remains unclear. The germline V gene encodes CDR1 MNHNS and CDR2 SASEGT. This CDR3 is built from 14 residues. The V end lost 8 bases, the J end lost 0 bases, and 11 bases lay between the germline ends. Here the CDR3 reads CASQRSYSNQPQHF. The DNA for the CDR3 is TGTGCCAGCCAAAGGAGTTATAGCAATCAGCCCCAGCATTTT.

This clone was recorded once. The J gene is TRBJ2-7, the V gene TRBV29-1; D is uncertain. Germline CDR1 SQVTM, CDR2 ANQGSEA. This CDR3 contains 12 residues. Trimming stripped 0 bases from V and 6 bases from J, with 9 bases between. DNA of the CDR3: TGCAGCGTTGAAGATGGGGTCGGCGAGCAGTACTTC. This gives the protein CSVEDGVGEQYF.

The chain recombines TRBV19 with TRBJ2-3; no definite D call. The length of the CDR3 is 13 residues. V lost 1 base and J lost 0, with 2 bases in between. CDR1 and CDR2 from the germline V gene are LNHDA and SQIVND (reference sequence). CDR3: CASSIGSTDTQYF. CDR3 DNA sequence: TGTGCCAGTAGTATAGGAAGCACAGATACGCAGTATTTT.

The chain uses TRBV27 and TRBJ1-6; D is perhaps TRBD1 (5 bases). In germline, CDR1 is MNHEY, CDR2 SMNVEV (reference sequence). Trimming left V 6 bases short and J 2 bases short, with 8 bases between. The CDR3 covers 14 residues. Here the CDR3 reads CASRRDPYNSPLHF. The CDR3, as DNA: TGTGCCAGCAGGAGGGACCCCTATAATTCACCCCTCCACTTT.

The J gene is TRBJ2-7, the V gene TRBV6-5; D perhaps matches TRBD1 (6 bases). The CDR3 is 12 amino acids. Trimming pared 2 bases from V and 5 bases from J, leaving 7 bases between. CDR1 is MNHEY, CDR2 SVGAGI, per germline. The CDR3 spells CASSYQGNEQYF. CDR3 DNA: TGTGCCAGCAGTTACCAGGGGAACGAGCAGTACTTC.

The chain employs TRBV19 and TRBJ1-1; 7 positions agree with TRBD1. The V gene end was trimmed by 5 bases and the J gene end by 10 bases; junction bases not matched to a gene: 4. Looked up from germline, CDR1 is LNHDA and CDR2 is SQIVND (reference sequence). This CDR3 contains 11 residues. The CDR3: CASSWWTGAFF. The CDR3 DNA follows: TGTGCCAGTAGTTGGTGGACAGGAGCTTTCTTT.

V is TRBV27 and J is TRBJ1-3; D remains unclear. The CDR3 runs to 15 residues. Trimming left V 6 bases short and J 1 base short, with 13 bases between. The germline V gene encodes CDR1 MNHEY and CDR2 SMNVEV (reference sequence). The CDR3 sequence: CASSPNVGSGNTIYF. CDR3 DNA sequence: TGTGCCAGCAGCCCCAACGTAGGGTCTGGAAACACCATATATTTT.

V and J are TRBV7-2 and TRBJ1-5; D not certain. V was clipped by 8 bases and J by 0 bases, with 14 bases between them. Germline V lookup: CDR1 SGHTA, CDR2 FQGNSA. The length of the CDR3 is 15 residues. The CDR3 coding sequence is TGTGCCAGCTCCGGGGAGCTTTATAGCAATCAGCCCCAGCATTTT. Protein sequence: CASSGELYSNQPQHF.

The gene calls are TRBV7-2 and TRBJ2-2, with 11 bases aligning to TRBD2. V was clipped by 2 bases and J by 5 bases; unmatched bases: 7. The CDR3 length is 17 residues. From germline, CDR1 is SGHTA and CDR2 FQGNSA. The CDR3 region has the DNA TGTGCCAGCAGCTTAAACCCATTAGCGGGGGGGACCGGGGAGCTGTTTTTT. Translated: CASSLNPLAGGTGELFF.